The next 11 T cell receptor beta chains were all read from a single sample in a study of OX40 agonist ivuxolimab in advanced cancers. The repertoire was sequenced with immunoSEQ multiplex PCR; TCRdb's copy has only in-frame clones and lacks some. The sample has about 48,000 clones, 81% seen once. The specimen was CD4+ or CD8+ T cells sorted from blood, collected in a trial of the OX40 agonist ivuxolimab. These receptor sequences come from an adult with an advanced solid tumor such as melanoma, head and neck, liver or kidney cancer.

The rearrangement uses TRBV7-2 and TRBJ2-1; D unresolved. V was pared by 1 base and J by 3 bases, with 7 bases between. From germline, CDR1 is SGHTA and CDR2 FQGNSA. This CDR3 has 14 residues. DNA for the CDR3: TGTGCCAGCAGCTTAGTTATGTTCTACAATGAGCAGTTCTTC. Its protein is CASSLVMFYNEQFF.

The genes are TRBV19 and TRBJ2-2; TRBD2 matches 12 bases. The germline gives CDR1 LNHDA, CDR2 SQIVND (reference sequence). The CDR3 consists of 18 residues. The V segment lost 3 bases and the J segment 3 bases; nucleotides outside the gene matches: 8. CDR3 DNA: TGTGCCAGTAGTATTGCTAGCGGGAGGGCCTGGGACACCGGGGAGCTGTTTTTT. Protein product: CASSIASGRAWDTGELFF.

The chain combines TRBV10-3 with TRBJ2-3; TRBD2 agrees at 10 bases. Looked up from germline, CDR1 is ENHRY and CDR2 is SYGVKD. Unmatched junction bases numbered 9, after V lost 0 bases and J lost 6 bases. The CDR3 has 17 amino acids. This CDR3 is CAISESVLAGGVDTQYF. CDR3 nucleotides: TGTGCCATCAGTGAGTCGGTATTAGCGGGAGGAGTGGATACGCAGTATTTT.

This chain joins TRBV5-4 and TRBJ1-2; 12 bases map to TRBD1. Looked up from germline, CDR1 is SGHNT and CDR2 is YYREEE (reference sequence). This CDR3 region has 16 residues. V trimming: 0 bases; J trimming: 3 bases; junction bases outside the gene matches: 3. The CDR3 here is CASSLEGQGAHYGYTF. CDR3 sequence (DNA): TGTGCCAGCAGCTTGGAGGGACAGGGGGCTCACTATGGCTACACCTTC.

As DNA, the CDR3 is TGTGCCAGTAGTATGGTTGCAGGGTCTGGAAACACCATATATTTT. Amino acids: CASSMVAGSGNTIYF. The chain uses TRBV19 and TRBJ1-3; possible D gene TRBD1, 5 bases. Germline V gene lookup returns CDR1 LNHDA and CDR2 SQIVND (reference sequence). Trimming removed 3 bases at V and 1 base at J, with 10 bases between. This CDR3 has 15 residues.

The chain has TRBV9 and TRBJ1-2, with 9 bases that match TRBD1. The CDR3 is 15 residues long. J lost 3 bases, V lost 2 bases, and 5 bases had no gene match. The germline V gene has CDR1 SGDLS and CDR2 YYNGEE. The CDR3 sequence: CASSVRDRADYGYTF. DNA of the CDR3: TGTGCCAGCAGCGTCCGGGACAGGGCAGACTATGGCTACACCTTC. Using reference TRBV9 and TRBJ1-2 for the parts outside the CDR3, the full variable domain is DSGVTQTPKHLITATGQRVTLRCSPRSGDLSVYWYQQSLDQGLQFLIQYYNGEERAKGNILERFSAQQFPDLHSELNLSSLELGDSALYFCASSVRDRADYGYTFGSGTRLTVV.

The chain is built from TRBV18 and TRBJ1-3; a weak D match, TRBD1 (5 bases). CDR1 KGHSH and CDR2 LQKENI come from the germline V gene. Trimming left V 6 bases short and J 2 bases short, with 17 bases between. The CDR3 is 16 amino acids. The CDR3 loop is CASSPGVRGTGNTIYF. CDR3 DNA sequence: TGTGCCAGCTCTCCGGGTGTAAGGGGAACTGGAAACACCATATATTTT.

CDR3 loop: CAISETGGQETQYF. CDR3 DNA sequence: TGTGCCATCAGTGAGACTGGCGGCCAAGAGACCCAGTACTTC. This sequence joins TRBV10-3 and TRBJ2-5, with no clear D. CDR3 length: 14 amino acids. Trimming removed 2 bases at V and 1 base at J, with 8 bases between. Germline V gene lookup returns CDR1 ENHRY and CDR2 SYGVKD.

The genes are TRBV19 and TRBJ2-1, with 7 bases fitting TRBD1. The V gene's germline CDR1 is LNHDA and CDR2 SQIVND (reference sequence). V lost 3 bases, J lost 4 bases, and 6 bases stayed unmatched. The CDR3 consists of 15 residues. The CDR3 nucleotides read TGTGCCAGTAGTATGAACAGGGGAATATACAATGAGCAGTTCTTC. Its protein product is CASSMNRGIYNEQFF.

The V and J genes are TRBV27 and TRBJ1-5; D unclear. The CDR3 consists of 14 residues. V gave up 1 base and J gave up 3 bases, with 7 bases separating them. Germline loops: CDR1 MNHEY, CDR2 SMNVEV (reference sequence). CDR3 DNA sequence: TGTGCCAGCAGTTTATACGGGCCCAATCAGCCCCAGCATTTT. Amino acid sequence: CASSLYGPNQPQHF.

This chain joins TRBV19 and TRBJ2-1, with no clear D. The CDR3 has 14 residues. V was shortened by 4 bases and J by 0 bases, with 7 bases between the two germline ends. Germline V gives CDR1 LNHDA, CDR2 SQIVND (reference sequence). The CDR3 loop reads CASSRAVSYNEQFF. CDR3 bases: TGTGCCAGTAGTAGGGCGGTCTCCTACAATGAGCAGTTCTTC.